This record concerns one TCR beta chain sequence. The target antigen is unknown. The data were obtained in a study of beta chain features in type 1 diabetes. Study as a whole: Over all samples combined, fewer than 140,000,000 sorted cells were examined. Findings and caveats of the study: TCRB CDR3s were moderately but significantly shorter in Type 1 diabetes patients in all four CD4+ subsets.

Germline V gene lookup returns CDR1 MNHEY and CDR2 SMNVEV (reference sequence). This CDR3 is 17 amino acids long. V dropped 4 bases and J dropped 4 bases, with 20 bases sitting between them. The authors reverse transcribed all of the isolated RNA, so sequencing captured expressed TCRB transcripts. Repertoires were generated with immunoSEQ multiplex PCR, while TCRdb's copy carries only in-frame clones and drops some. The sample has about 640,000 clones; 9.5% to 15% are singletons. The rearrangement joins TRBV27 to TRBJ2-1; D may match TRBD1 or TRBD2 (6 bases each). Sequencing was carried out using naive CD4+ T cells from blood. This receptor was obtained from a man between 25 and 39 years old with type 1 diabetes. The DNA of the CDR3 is TGTGCCAGCAGTTCCGTGGGGGGACACTCCTGGTACAATGAGCAGTTCTTC. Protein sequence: CASSSVGGHSWYNEQFF.